The 4 T cell receptor beta chains given below trace back to one sample, sequenced in a study of cytomegalovirus exposure and HLA in healthy donors. PCR employed 60 Vbeta and 13 Jbeta primers. Libraries were prepared by immunoSEQ multiplex PCR; TCRdb keeps only in-frame clonotypes and omits some of them. This table has about 100,000 clones, roughly 80% appearing once. Source material: PBMCs. All receptors come from a male donor in good health and CMV-seropositive.

The chain joins TRBV30 to TRBJ1-6, with 7 bases identical to TRBD1. Per the germline V gene, CDR1 is GTSNPN and CDR2 is SVGIG (reference sequence). This CDR3 is 12 amino acids long. With 5 bases clipped from V and 7 bases from J, the junction kept 2 bases outside the gene matches. This chain's CDR3 is CAWGTANSPLHF. CDR3 nucleotide sequence: TGTGCCTGGGGGACAGCGAATTCACCCCTCCACTTT. The full variable domain, rest sourced from reference TRBV30 and TRBJ1-6, is SQTIHQWPATLVQPVGSPLSLECTVEGTSNPNLYWYRQAAGRGLQLLFYSVGIGQISSEVPQNLSASRPQDRQFILSSKKLLLSDSGFYLCAWGTANSPLHFGNGTRLTVT.

This clone has more than one count but fewer than ten. The CDR3 reads CASSEIQGAQETQYF. CDR3 nucleotides: TGTGCCAGCAGTGAAATCCAGGGGGCCCAAGAGACCCAGTACTTC. The rearrangement links TRBV6-1 to TRBJ2-5; 8 nucleotides align to TRBD1. V lost 2 bases and J lost 1; bases outside the gene matches: 3. CDR1 is MNHNS and CDR2 is SASEGT in the germline V gene. The CDR3 has 15 amino acids.

The V gene is TRBV19, the J gene TRBJ1-3, with 9 bases identical to TRBD1. Looked up from germline, CDR1 is LNHDA and CDR2 is SQIVND (reference sequence). The V and J ends lost 6 bases and 8 bases, in that order; junction bases with no gene match: 8. The CDR3 totals 14 residues. This CDR3 is CASSPGQGLHTIYF. CDR3 in DNA: TGTGCCAGTAGCCCGGGACAGGGTCTTCACACCATATATTTT.

The V gene is TRBV5-4, the J gene TRBJ1-1; weak D call: TRBD1 (5 bases). This CDR3 spans 14 amino acids. Germline CDR1 is SGHNT and CDR2 is YYREEE (reference sequence). Trimming removed 3 bases from V and 4 bases from J, with 13 bases in between. The CDR3 is CASSSQGISTEAFF. CDR3 in DNA: TGTGCCAGCAGCTCGCAGGGTATATCCACTGAAGCTTTCTTT.